This section outlines one T cell receptor beta chain sequence together with its context. This entry is derived from a study of blood T cell repertoires in COVID-19. The length of the CDR3 is 13 residues. Germline V lookup: CDR1 SNHLY, CDR2 FYNNEI. The germline V and J ends were trimmed by 4 bases and 3 bases, with 7 bases remaining between them. Per the authors' pipeline: The authors estimated nucleated cell counts from reference gene primer amplification. Repertoires were generated with immunoSEQ multiplex PCR, while TCRdb's copy carries only in-frame clones and drops some. The V and J calls and clone size come from that table; D and trimming were worked out from the DNA. This sample yields more than 300,000 clones, of which about nine tenths are seen a single time; less than 9.5% belongs to the top ten.

The TCR comes from a woman younger than 45 who had recovered from COVID-19. The specimen was PBMCs or T cells enriched from blood (not recorded which). V usage is TRBV2 and J usage is TRBJ1-5; D is unresolved. The DNA for the CDR3 is TGTGCCAGCAGTGGTTCAATCAATCAGCCCCAGCATTTT. Translation: CASSGSINQPQHF.